This T cell receptor beta chain is from a study of CD8 T cells in Susac syndrome. CDR1 and CDR2 (germline): MNHNS, SASEGT. Trimming cost V 2 bases and J 3 bases, with 8 bases left between them. This CDR3 is built from 13 residues. Reverse transcription of 0.5 to 1 ug RNA was performed with random hexamers. MiXCR was run by TCRdb on the immunoSEQ multiplex PCR reads, yielding one entry per CDR3 protein. The sample yields 300,000 to 350,000 distinct CDR3 sequences, about 91% seen once. The authors sequenced TCR beta from blood CD8+ and CD4+ T cells. The source of this sequence is a human donor with multiple sclerosis. V usage is TRBV6-1 and J usage is TRBJ2-7; D not resolved. Material for sequencing was CD4+ T cells from PBMCs. The CDR3 reads CASSEQAHYEQYF. Written as DNA, the CDR3 is TGTGCCAGCAGTGAACAGGCGCACTACGAGCAGTACTTC.